Listed here are 2 T cell receptor beta chains from one sample, sequenced in a study of neoadjuvant nivolumab and ipilimumab in lung cancer. This table comes from immunoSEQ multiplex PCR, and its TCRdb copy is limited to in-frame clones, with some not included. The table lists about 27,000 clones, about 75% of them singletons. Here the sequenced sample was tumor tissue, taken after neoadjuvant nivolumab, alone or with ipilimumab, at or shortly before surgery. The receptors derive from an adult with non-small cell lung cancer.

J is TRBJ1-5 and V is TRBV28; TRBD1 matches 9 bases. CDR3 size: 14 residues. V was clipped by 4 bases and J by 5 bases; unmatched bases: 3. Germline CDR1 MDHEN, CDR2 SYDVKM. CDR3 DNA: TGTGCCAGCAGTTCCACAGGGGGCCATCAGCCCCAGCATTTT. It yields the protein CASSSTGGHQPQHF.

This chain joins TRBV15 and TRBJ1-2; D uncertain. The V gene's germline CDR1 is LNHNV and CDR2 YYDKDF (reference sequence). The CDR3 has 12 amino acids. V was trimmed by 0 bases and J by 1 base, leaving 0 bases between them. The CDR3 reads CATSRDNYGYTF. CDR3 coding DNA: TGTGCCACCAGCAGAGATAACTATGGCTACACCTTC.